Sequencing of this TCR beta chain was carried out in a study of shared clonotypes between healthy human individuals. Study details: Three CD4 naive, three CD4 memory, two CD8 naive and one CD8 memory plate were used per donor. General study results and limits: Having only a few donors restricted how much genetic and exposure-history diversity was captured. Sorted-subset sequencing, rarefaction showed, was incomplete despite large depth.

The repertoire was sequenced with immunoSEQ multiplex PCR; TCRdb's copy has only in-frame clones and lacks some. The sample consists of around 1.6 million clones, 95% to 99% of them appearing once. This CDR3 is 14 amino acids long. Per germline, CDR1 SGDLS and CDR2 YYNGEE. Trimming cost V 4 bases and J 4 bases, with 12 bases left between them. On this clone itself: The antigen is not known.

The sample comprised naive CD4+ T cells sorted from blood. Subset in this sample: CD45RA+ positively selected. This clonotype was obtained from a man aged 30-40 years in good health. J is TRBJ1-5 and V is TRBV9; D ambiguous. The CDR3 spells CASSIDSGNQPQHF. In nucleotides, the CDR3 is TGTGCCAGCAGCATCGATTCGGGTAATCAGCCCCAGCATTTT. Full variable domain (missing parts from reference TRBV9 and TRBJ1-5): DSGVTQTPKHLITATGQRVTLRCSPRSGDLSVYWYQQSLDQGLQFLIQYYNGEERAKGNILERFSAQQFPDLHSELNLSSLELGDSALYFCASSIDSGNQPQHFGDGTRLSIL.